This is a list of T cell receptor beta chains from one sample in a study of shared clonotypes between healthy human individuals. This table comes from immunoSEQ multiplex PCR, and its TCRdb copy is limited to in-frame clones, with some not included. The sample records roughly 2.6 million clones, around nine tenths being singletons. Sequences were obtained from naive CD4+ T cells sorted from blood. Receptor source: a man in his late teens or twenties in good health. The CDR3 runs from the conserved cysteine through the conserved F or W. The D gene is left open where the match is weak. Expanded clones get a size class; other rows say once, few or many, or leave the size out.

clone size	D gene	J gene	V gene	CDR3 protein	CDR3 DNA
once	TRBD1	TRBJ1-4	TRBV6-1	CASSSPGQPNEKLFF	TGTGCCAGCAGTTCGCCGGGACAGCCGAATGAAAAACTGTTTTTT
.	.	TRBJ1-5	TRBV21-1	CASSKGPQRQGNQPQHF	TGTGCCAGCAGCAAAGGGCCCCAACGACAGGGGAATCAGCCCCAGCATTTT
.	.	TRBJ2-1	TRBV12-2	CASRFTDRLREQFF	TGTGCAAGTCGCTTTACGGACAGACTTCGAGAGCAGTTCTTC
.	TRBD2	TRBJ2-7	TRBV13	CASSLGLAGGEQYF	TGTGCCAGCAGCTTAGGGCTAGCGGGAGGCGAGCAGTACTTC
once	.	TRBJ1-2	TRBV28	CASSFDRRNYGYTF	TGTGCCAGCAGTTTCGACAGGCGTAACTATGGCTACACCTTC
once	.	TRBJ2-6	TRBV6-6	CASSYVGVSGANVLTF	TGTGCCAGCAGTTACGTCGGGGTGTCTGGGGCCAACGTCCTGACTTTC
.	.	TRBJ1-1	TRBV30	CAWRSGRAGMNTEAFF	TGTGCCTGGAGGTCGGGGAGGGCGGGCATGAACACTGAAGCTTTCTTT
.	.	TRBJ2-5	TRBV9	CASSVADQRWETQYF	TGTGCCAGCAGCGTAGCGGACCAGAGGTGGGAGACCCAGTACTTC
.	.	TRBJ2-7	TRBV30	CAWSVGDTSSYEQYF	TGTGCCTGGAGTGTTGGGGACACCTCCTCCTACGAGCAGTACTTC
once	TRBD1	TRBJ2-2	TRBV28	CASSAGTGNTGELFF	TGTGCCAGCAGTGCCGGGACAGGGAACACCGGGGAGCTGTTTTTT
once	.	TRBJ2-2	TRBV19	CASSMIGFGELFF	TGTGCCAGTAGTATGATAGGATTCGGGGAGCTGTTTTTT
.	TRBD1	TRBJ1-2	TRBV11-2	CASSYQTGSNYGYTF	TGTGCCAGCAGCTATCAGACAGGGTCGAACTATGGCTACACCTTC
.	.	TRBJ2-1	TRBV10-2	CASSGTGTTSNEQFF	TGCGCCAGCAGTGGAACCGGGACGACCTCCAATGAGCAGTTCTTC
.	TRBD1	TRBJ1-4	TRBV12-5	CASGLVYRGQEKLFF	TGTGCTAGTGGTTTGGTATACAGGGGGCAAGAAAAACTGTTTTTT
.	TRBD2	TRBJ2-1	TRBV18	CASSPMAASGTSSYNEQFF	TGTGCCAGCTCACCAATGGCGGCTAGCGGTACGAGCTCCTACAATGAGCAGTTCTTC
.	.	TRBJ2-3	TRBV11-3	CASSFATEHNTDTQYF	TGTGCCAGCAGCTTCGCGACAGAGCATAACACAGATACGCAGTATTTT
.	TRBD1	TRBJ2-7	TRBV6-5	CASSREQGTYEQYF	TGTGCCAGCAGTCGGGAACAGGGGACCTACGAGCAGTACTTC
.	TRBD2	TRBJ2-6	TRBV4-1	CASSTPQGAGTISGANVLTF	TGCGCCAGCAGCACTCCTCAGGGAGCGGGGACCATCTCTGGGGCCAACGTCCTGACTTTC
.	.	TRBJ1-2	TRBV6-6	CASSYRSQDGYTF	TGTGCCAGCAGTTACCGGTCCCAGGATGGCTACACCTTC
.	.	TRBJ1-2	TRBV7-2	CASSLDLRSNYGYTF	TGTGCCAGCAGCCTAGATCTGAGGTCCAACTATGGCTACACCTTC
.	.	TRBJ1-2	TRBV7-6	CASSLSGTDYGYTF	TGTGCCAGCAGCCTATCCGGGACGGACTATGGCTACACCTTC
.	TRBD2	TRBJ2-1	TRBV5-1	CAMRRTSDYNEQFF	TGCGCCATGCGAAGGACTAGCGACTACAATGAGCAGTTCTTC
.	.	TRBJ2-1	TRBV5-4	CASSLDNEQFF	TGTGCCAGCAGCCTTGATAATGAGCAGTTCTTC